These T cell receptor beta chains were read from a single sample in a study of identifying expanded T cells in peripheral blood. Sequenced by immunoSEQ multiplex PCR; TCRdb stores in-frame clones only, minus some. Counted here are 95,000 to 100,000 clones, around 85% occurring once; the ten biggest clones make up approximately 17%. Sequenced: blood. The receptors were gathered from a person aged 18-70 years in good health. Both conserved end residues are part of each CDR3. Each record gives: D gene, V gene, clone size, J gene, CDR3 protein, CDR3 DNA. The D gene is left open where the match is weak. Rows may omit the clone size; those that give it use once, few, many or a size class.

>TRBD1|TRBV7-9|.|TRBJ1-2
CASSQGQGTRF
TGTGCCAGCAGCCAAGGACAGGGGACACGCTTC
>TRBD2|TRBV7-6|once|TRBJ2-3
CASSPRGGGISTDTQYF
TGTGCCAGCAGCCCCCGGGGGGGTGGCATAAGCACAGATACGCAGTATTTT
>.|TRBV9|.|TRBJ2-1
CASSVYAHEQFF
TGTGCCAGCAGCGTTTATGCCCATGAGCAGTTCTTC
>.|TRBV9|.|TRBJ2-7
CASSASRSPYEQYF
TGTGCCAGCAGCGCCTCCCGATCCCCCTACGAGCAGTACTTC
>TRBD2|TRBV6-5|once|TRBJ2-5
CASTWRGGETQYF
TGTGCCAGCACGTGGCGGGGGGGGGAGACCCAGTACTTC
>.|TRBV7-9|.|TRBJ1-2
CASSLSHYYNYGYTF
TGTGCCAGCAGCTTAAGCCATTATTACAACTATGGCTACACCTTC
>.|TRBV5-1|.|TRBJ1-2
CASTLAGHEGYTF
TGCGCCAGCACCTTGGCGGGGCATGAAGGCTACACCTTC
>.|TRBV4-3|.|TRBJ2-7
CASSQGVRGRYEQYF
TGCGCCAGCAGCCAAGGAGTCAGGGGTAGGTACGAGCAGTACTTC
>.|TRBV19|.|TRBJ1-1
CASRSRELNTEAFF
TGTGCCAGTAGAAGCAGGGAGCTGAACACTGAAGCTTTCTTT
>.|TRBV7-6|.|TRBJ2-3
CASTKYSSTDTQYF
TGTGCCAGCACTAAGTATTCTAGCACAGATACGCAGTATTTT
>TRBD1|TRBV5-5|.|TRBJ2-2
CASSFGDRGRDSTGELFF
TGTGCCAGCAGCTTTGGGGACAGGGGACGAGATAGCACCGGGGAGCTGTTTTTT
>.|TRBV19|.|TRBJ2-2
CASKDRGTGELFF
TGTGCCAGTAAGGACAGAGGGACCGGGGAGCTGTTTTTT
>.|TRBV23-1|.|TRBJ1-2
CASSHFTPSGHLLGGYTF
TGCGCCAGCAGTCATTTCACCCCGTCCGGACACCTACTGGGAGGCTACACCTTC
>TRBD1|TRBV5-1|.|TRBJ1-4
CASSTGQGREKLFF
TGCGCCAGCAGCACAGGACAGGGACGCGAAAAACTGTTTTTT
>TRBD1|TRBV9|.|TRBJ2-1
CASSVEGQGDNEQFF
TGTGCCAGCAGCGTAGAGGGACAGGGGGATAATGAGCAGTTCTTC
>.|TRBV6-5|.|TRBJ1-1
CASSYSLYTEAFF
TGTGCCAGCAGTTACTCATTGTACACTGAAGCTTTCTTT
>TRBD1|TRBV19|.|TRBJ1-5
CASSPQGTWPQHF
TGTGCCAGTAGTCCACAGGGGACGTGGCCCCAGCATTTT
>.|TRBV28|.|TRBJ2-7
CASTGAFGEQYF
TGTGCCAGCACGGGGGCGTTCGGCGAGCAGTACTTC
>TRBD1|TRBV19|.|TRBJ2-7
CASSRIGGVGMYEQYF
TGTGCCAGTAGCAGAATAGGGGGCGTGGGAATGTACGAGCAGTACTTC
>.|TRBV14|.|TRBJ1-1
CASSQQGAMNTEAFF
TGTGCCAGCAGCCAACAGGGAGCCATGAACACTGAAGCTTTCTTT
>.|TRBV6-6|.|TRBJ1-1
CASSYIEGNTEAFF
TGTGCCAGCAGTTACATCGAGGGGAACACTGAAGCTTTCTTT
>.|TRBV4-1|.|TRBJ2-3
CASSQDPPEGRRNTDTQYF
TGCGCCAGCAGCCAAGATCCACCGGAGGGGAGACGGAACACAGATACGCAGTATTTT
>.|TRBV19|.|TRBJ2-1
CASSIGRANEQFF
TGTGCCAGTAGTATAGGCAGGGCCAATGAGCAGTTCTTC
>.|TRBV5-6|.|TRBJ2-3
CASSFRGRTQYF
TGTGCCAGCAGCTTTCGGGGGCGGACGCAGTATTTT